A selection of T cell receptor beta chains follows, all from one sample in a study of post-analysis software for immune sequencing data. TCRdb ran MiXCR on the PCR reads and lists one entry per CDR3 protein. The sample has about 620,000 distinct CDR3 sequences, roughly 46% seen once. Material: blood. Source of these receptors: a girl aged 10 to 17 with multiple sclerosis. The CDR3 runs from the conserved cysteine through the conserved F or W. D genes are given only for firm matches. Clone size is not always given. Where it is, it says once, few, many or a class for expanded clones.

>TRBV12-3/TRBV12-4|TRBJ1-1|TRBD1|once
TGTGCCAGCAGCGGGACAGGGGGCGCGGGGACTGAAGCTTTCTTT
CASSGTGGAGTEAFF
>TRBV12-3/TRBV12-4|TRBJ2-3|TRBD2|-
TGTGCCAGCAGCCGCCAAGCGGGAGGACCTCATGCGCAGTATTTT
CASSRQAGGPHAQYF
>TRBV12-3/TRBV12-4|TRBJ2-3|-|-
TGTGCCAGCAGTTTAGGGGGGATCTCTAGCACAGATACGCAGTATTTT
CASSLGGISSTDTQYF
>TRBV5-1|TRBJ1-2|-|-
TGCGCCAGCACCCAGGGACCGCGGGCGCGCTACACCTTC
CASTQGPRARYTF
>TRBV6-1|TRBJ2-7|TRBD1|few
TGTGCCAGCACCCGTACAGGGGGCGAGTACGAGCAGTACTTC
CASTRTGGEYEQYF
>TRBV7-3|TRBJ1-1|TRBD1|-
TGTGCCAGCAGCCCTGGGACAGGGGGTAATGAAGCTTTCTTT
CASSPGTGGNEAFF
>TRBV4-1|TRBJ2-1|TRBD2|-
TGCGCCAGCAGCCAAGATGGGGGACTAGCGGGAGCAAATGAGCAGTTCTTC
CASSQDGGLAGANEQFF
>TRBV10-3|TRBJ1-1|TRBD1|-
TGTGCCATCAGCGCGACAGGGCAGAACACTGAAGCTTTCTTT
CAISATGQNTEAFF
>TRBV4-1|TRBJ2-7|TRBD1|few
TGCGCCAGCAGTTTCGGCGACGCGACAGGGTTCGAGCAGTACTTC
CASSFGDATGFEQYF
>TRBV20-1|TRBJ2-3|-|-
TGCAGTGCTAGATTTGCAGATACGCAGTATTTT
CSARFADTQYF